These 17 T cell receptor beta chains came from one sample sequenced in a study of blood T cell repertoires in COVID-19. The method was immunoSEQ multiplex PCR; TCRdb's version includes in-frame clones alone and lacks a portion of them. The sample yields approximately 80,000 clones, roughly 80% seen once. Sequenced material: peripheral blood. The receptor source for this set is a human donor in a cohort sampled during active COVID-19.

CDR3 bases: TGTGCCAGCAGCCAATCTTTAGCGGGGGGGCCCAAGAATGAGCAGTTCTTC. Residues: CASSQSLAGGPKNEQFF. The gene calls are TRBV4-2 and TRBJ2-1; 11 bases map to TRBD2. The CDR3 covers 17 residues. Germline values: CDR1 LGHNA, CDR2 YNFKEQ. The ends lost 2 bases at V and 7 bases at J; junction bases unmatched: 10.

The rearrangement joins TRBV16 to TRBJ2-3; perhaps TRBD1 as D (5 bases). The CDR3 has 13 residues. The V end was cut by 5 bases, the J end by 8 bases, with 14 bases between. Germline CDR1 reads KGHSY; CDR2 reads FQNENV. The DNA of the CDR3 is TGTGCCAGCAGCGAAAACAGGATGGGTACGCAGTATTTT. The encoded protein is CASSENRMGTQYF.

The CDR3 protein is CASSLDGTGANEQFF. CDR3 DNA sequence: TGCGCCAGCAGCTTGGATGGGACAGGGGCGAATGAGCAGTTCTTC. The chain joins TRBV5-1 to TRBJ2-1; 10 bases match TRBD1. Trimming removed 0 bases from V and 7 bases from J; junction bases left unmatched: 4. CDR3 length equals 15 residues. CDR1 is SGHRS, CDR2 YFSETQ, per germline.

The V call is TRBV18, the J call TRBJ1-1; 10 bases fit TRBD1. With V trimmed by 7 bases and J by 5 bases, 10 bases remained unmatched. Germline V gene lookup returns CDR1 KGHSH and CDR2 LQKENI. This CDR3 is built from 15 residues. The CDR3 coding sequence is TGTGCCAGCTTCCGGGACAGGGGCTTAGGGACTGAAGCTTTCTTT. It codes for CASFRDRGLGTEAFF. The whole variable domain, remainder taken from reference TRBV18 and TRBJ1-1, is NAGVMQNPRHLVRRRGQEARLRCSPMKGHSHVYWYRQLPEEGLKFMVYLQKENIIDESGMPKERFSAEFPKEGPSILRIQQVVRGDSAAYFCASFRDRGLGTEAFFGQGTRLTVV.

The J gene is TRBJ2-7, the V gene TRBV30; TRBD1 might be the D (5 bases). Trimming left V 1 base short and J 1 base short, with 8 bases between. From germline, CDR1 is GTSNPN and CDR2 SVGIG (reference sequence). CDR3 length equals 13 residues. For the CDR3, the DNA is TGTGCCTGGAGTGGGACACCATCCTACGAGCAGTACTTC. Translated: CAWSGTPSYEQYF. The variable domain in full, with the rest retrieved from reference TRBV30 and TRBJ2-7, is SQTIHQWPATLVQPVGSPLSLECTVEGTSNPNLYWYRQAAGRGLQLLFYSVGIGQISSEVPQNLSASRPQDRQFILSSKKLLLSDSGFYLCAWSGTPSYEQYFGPGTRLTVT.

This chain links TRBV28 with TRBJ1-2, with TRBD1 matching over 8 bases. This CDR3 has 14 residues. Germline loops: CDR1 MDHEN, CDR2 SYDVKM. V shed 5 bases, J shed 3 bases, and the junction held 5 bases outside the gene matches. CDR3 nucleotides: TGTGCCAGCAGTCTTTTGACAGGGGACTATGGCTACACCTTC. Translation: CASSLLTGDYGYTF.

V and J are TRBV5-1 and TRBJ2-3; TRBD2 matches 8 bases. CDR1 and CDR2 from the germline V gene are SGHRS and YFSETQ. Germline trimming cut 4 bases from V and 4 bases from J; bases unmatched to any gene: 14. There are 17 residues in the CDR3. This CDR3 reads CASSEDRGGGTADTQYF. In DNA form, the CDR3 reads TGCGCCAGCAGCGAAGACCGGGGCGGGGGGACGGCAGATACGCAGTATTTT.

The gene calls are TRBV30 and TRBJ1-3; maybe TRBD1 (6 bases). Germline loops: CDR1 GTSNPN, CDR2 SVGIG (reference sequence). The V and J ends lost 1 base and 0 bases respectively, with 13 bases between them. The CDR3 covers 16 residues. The CDR3 spells CAWSGGPENSGNTIYF. As DNA, the CDR3 is TGTGCCTGGAGTGGGGGGCCGGAGAACTCTGGAAACACCATATATTTT.

The rearrangement joins TRBV11-3 to TRBJ1-1, with D possibly being TRBD1 (6 bases). This CDR3 contains 13 residues. The V gene's germline CDR1 is SGHNT and CDR2 YENEEA. The V end lost 5 bases, the J end lost 6 bases, and 13 bases lay between the germline ends. The CDR3 sequence: CASSLGTRAEAFF. CDR3 nucleotides: TGTGCCAGCAGCCTTGGGACAAGGGCTGAAGCTTTCTTT.

The rearrangement uses TRBV10-1 and TRBJ1-6; TRBD1 might be the D (6 bases). CDR3 size: 17 residues. CDR1 and CDR2 (germline): WNHNN, SYGVQD (reference sequence). Trimming took 6 bases from V and 4 from J, leaving 19 bases between them. The CDR3 DNA sequence: TGCGCCAGCAGCCTCCTCCAGGGGATTTTTTATAATTCACCCCTCCACTTT. Translating it yields CASSLLQGIFYNSPLHF.

This chain links TRBV19 with TRBJ1-2; 8 bases are a match to TRBD1. J gave up 4 bases and V 5 bases, and 6 bases lay outside the gene matches. The V gene's germline CDR1 is LNHDA and CDR2 SQIVND (reference sequence). The CDR3 sequence is 14 residues long. Here the CDR3 reads CASSPQGAVYGYTF. The CDR3 DNA sequence: TGTGCCAGTAGTCCTCAGGGGGCAGTCTATGGCTACACCTTC.

This clone was counted a few times. The CDR3 sequence is CASSPSGRGLYGYTF. The CDR3, as DNA: TGTGCCAGCAGTCCCTCGGGCAGGGGGCTTTATGGCTACACCTTC. This rearrangement joins TRBV6-5 to TRBJ1-2, with 8 bases fitting TRBD1. The CDR3 spans 15 residues. Trimming removed 5 bases from V and 5 bases from J; junction bases left unmatched: 10. CDR1 MNHEY and CDR2 SVGAGI come from the germline V gene.

The chain is built from TRBV6-2 or TRBV6-3 and TRBJ2-2; 8 nucleotides match TRBD1. The CDR3 covers 17 residues. Germline CDR1 MNHEY, CDR2 SVGEGT. Losses at the gene ends were 11 bases for V and 4 bases for J; bases not matched to a gene: 18. The CDR3 DNA reads TGTGCCTGCTGTTCCGGGCAGGGGGCCGGGGGCACCGGGGAGCTGTTTTTT. It translates to CACCSGQGAGGTGELFF.

J is TRBJ2-7 and V is TRBV7-2, with 7 positions matching TRBD2. V lost 5 bases and J lost 0; bases outside the gene matches: 7. The germline gives CDR1 SGHTA, CDR2 FQGNSA. CDR3 length: 15 amino acids. CDR3 in DNA: TGTGCCAGCAGCCCTCTCGCGGGGGACTCCTACGAGCAGTACTTC. This translates into CASSPLAGDSYEQYF.

The chain couples TRBV2 to TRBJ1-6; 8 nucleotides align to TRBD1. This CDR3 spans 14 amino acids. The V gene end was trimmed by 7 bases and the J gene end by 6 bases; junction bases not matched to a gene: 5. Germline V lookup: CDR1 SNHLY, CDR2 FYNNEI. CDR3 protein: CASTRTGPNSPLHF. CDR3 nucleotides: TGTGCCAGCACCCGGACAGGGCCTAATTCACCCCTCCACTTT.

This clone appeared once. The V call is TRBV6-5, the J call TRBJ2-7; possibly TRBD2 for D (7 bases). Germline loops: CDR1 MNHEY, CDR2 SVGAGI. The CDR3 sequence is 13 residues long. V lost 8 bases and J 6 bases, leaving 17 bases between the germline ends. The DNA for the CDR3 is TGTGCCAGCCAAAAGGGGGGGTTGACCGAGCAGTACTTC. It is translated as CASQKGGLTEQYF.

The chain joins TRBV7-2 to TRBJ2-7, with D maybe TRBD1 (6 bases). Germline-derived CDR1 and CDR2 are SGHTA and FQGNSA. V lost 4 bases and J 1 base, leaving 11 bases between the germline ends. There are 14 residues in the CDR3. CDR3 residues: CASSWTTGSYEQYF. CDR3 bases: TGTGCCAGCAGCTGGACGACAGGTTCCTACGAGCAGTACTTC.